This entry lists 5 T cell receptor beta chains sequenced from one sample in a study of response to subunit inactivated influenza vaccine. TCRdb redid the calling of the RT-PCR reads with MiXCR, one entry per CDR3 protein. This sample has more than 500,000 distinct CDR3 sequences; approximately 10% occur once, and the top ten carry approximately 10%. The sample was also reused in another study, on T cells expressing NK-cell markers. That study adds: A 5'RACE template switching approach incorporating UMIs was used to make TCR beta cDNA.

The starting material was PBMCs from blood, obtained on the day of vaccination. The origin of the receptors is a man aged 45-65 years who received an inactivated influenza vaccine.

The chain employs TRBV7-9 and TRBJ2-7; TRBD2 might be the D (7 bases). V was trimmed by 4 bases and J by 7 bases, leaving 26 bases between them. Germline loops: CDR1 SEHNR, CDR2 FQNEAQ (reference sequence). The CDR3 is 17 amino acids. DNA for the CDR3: TGTGCCAGCAGCTCCTTAAATGGGGCGCAGGGGAGGGGGGAGCAGTACTTC. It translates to CASSSLNGAQGRGEQYF.

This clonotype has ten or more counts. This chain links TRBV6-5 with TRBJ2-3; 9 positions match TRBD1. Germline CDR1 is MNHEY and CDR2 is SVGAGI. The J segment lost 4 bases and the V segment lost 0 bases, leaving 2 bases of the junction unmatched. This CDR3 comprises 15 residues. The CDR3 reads CASSYSWTGADTQYF. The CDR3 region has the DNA TGTGCCAGCAGTTACTCGTGGACAGGGGCAGATACGCAGTATTTT.

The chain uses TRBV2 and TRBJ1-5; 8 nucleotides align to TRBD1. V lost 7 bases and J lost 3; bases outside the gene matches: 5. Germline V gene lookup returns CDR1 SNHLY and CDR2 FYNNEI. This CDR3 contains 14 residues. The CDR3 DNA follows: TGTGCCAGCAAGGGACAGGCTCCCAATCAGCCCCAGCATTTT. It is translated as CASKGQAPNQPQHF.

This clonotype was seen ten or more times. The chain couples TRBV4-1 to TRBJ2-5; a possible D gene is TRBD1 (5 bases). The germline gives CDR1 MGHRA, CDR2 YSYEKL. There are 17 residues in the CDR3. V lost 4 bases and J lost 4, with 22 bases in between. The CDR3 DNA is TGCGCCAGCAGCCCCCTGCGGTACCAAAGGGGTGGAGAGACCCAGTACTTC. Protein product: CASSPLRYQRGGETQYF.

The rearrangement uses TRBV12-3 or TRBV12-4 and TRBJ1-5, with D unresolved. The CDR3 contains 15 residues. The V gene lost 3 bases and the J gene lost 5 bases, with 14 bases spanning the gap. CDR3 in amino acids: CASSFAPERDQPQHF. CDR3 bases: TGTGCCAGCAGTTTCGCTCCGGAAAGGGATCAGCCCCAGCATTTT.